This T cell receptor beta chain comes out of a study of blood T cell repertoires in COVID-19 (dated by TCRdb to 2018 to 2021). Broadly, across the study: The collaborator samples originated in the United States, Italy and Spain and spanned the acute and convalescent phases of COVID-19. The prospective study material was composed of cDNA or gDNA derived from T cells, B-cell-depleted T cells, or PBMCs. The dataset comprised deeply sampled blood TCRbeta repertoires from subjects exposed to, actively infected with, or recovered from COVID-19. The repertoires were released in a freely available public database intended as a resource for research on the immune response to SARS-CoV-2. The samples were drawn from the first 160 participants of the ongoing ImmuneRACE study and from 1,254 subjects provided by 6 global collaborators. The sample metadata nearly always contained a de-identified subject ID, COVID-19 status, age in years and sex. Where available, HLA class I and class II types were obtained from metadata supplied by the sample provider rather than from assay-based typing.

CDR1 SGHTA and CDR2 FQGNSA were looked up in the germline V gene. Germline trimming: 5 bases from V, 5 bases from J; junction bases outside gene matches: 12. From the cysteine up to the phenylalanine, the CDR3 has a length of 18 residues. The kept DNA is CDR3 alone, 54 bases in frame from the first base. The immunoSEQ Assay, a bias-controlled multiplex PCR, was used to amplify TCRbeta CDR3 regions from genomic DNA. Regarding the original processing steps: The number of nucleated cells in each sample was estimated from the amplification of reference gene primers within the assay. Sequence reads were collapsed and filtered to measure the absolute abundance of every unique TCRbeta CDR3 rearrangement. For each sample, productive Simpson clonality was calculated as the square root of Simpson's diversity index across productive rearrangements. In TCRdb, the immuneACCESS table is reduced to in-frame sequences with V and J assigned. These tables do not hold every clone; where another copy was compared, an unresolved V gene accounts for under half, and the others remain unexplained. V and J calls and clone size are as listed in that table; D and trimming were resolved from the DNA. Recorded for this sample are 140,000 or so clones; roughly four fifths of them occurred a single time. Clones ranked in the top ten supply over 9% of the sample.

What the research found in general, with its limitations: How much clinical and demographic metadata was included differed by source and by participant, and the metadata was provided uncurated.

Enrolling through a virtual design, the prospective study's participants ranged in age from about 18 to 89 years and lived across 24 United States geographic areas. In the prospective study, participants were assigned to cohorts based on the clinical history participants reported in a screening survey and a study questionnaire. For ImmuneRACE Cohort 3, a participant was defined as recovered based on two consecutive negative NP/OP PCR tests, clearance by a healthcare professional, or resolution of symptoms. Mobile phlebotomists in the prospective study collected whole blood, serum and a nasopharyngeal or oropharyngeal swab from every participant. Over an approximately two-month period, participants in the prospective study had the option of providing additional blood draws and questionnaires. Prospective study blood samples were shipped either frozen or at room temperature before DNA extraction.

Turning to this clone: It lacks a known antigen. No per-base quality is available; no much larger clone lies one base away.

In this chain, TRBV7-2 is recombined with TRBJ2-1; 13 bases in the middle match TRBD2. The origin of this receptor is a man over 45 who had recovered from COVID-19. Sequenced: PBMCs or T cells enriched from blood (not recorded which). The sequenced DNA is TGTGCCAGCAGCGTACGACTAGCGGGGGGCACGGGGCACAATGAGCAGTTCTTC. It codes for CASSVRLAGGTGHNEQFF.